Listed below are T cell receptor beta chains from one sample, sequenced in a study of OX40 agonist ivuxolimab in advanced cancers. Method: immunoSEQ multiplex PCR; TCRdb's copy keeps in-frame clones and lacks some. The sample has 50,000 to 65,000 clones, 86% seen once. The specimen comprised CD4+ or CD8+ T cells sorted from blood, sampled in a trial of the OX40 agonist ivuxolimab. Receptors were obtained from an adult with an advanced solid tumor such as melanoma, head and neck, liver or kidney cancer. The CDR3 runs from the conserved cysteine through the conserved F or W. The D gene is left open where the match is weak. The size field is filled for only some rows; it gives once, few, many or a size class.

CASSRGFGEQYF TGTGCCAGCAGCCGAGGGTTTGGCGAGCAGTACTTC NA TRBV5-8 NA TRBJ2-7
CASSPGTGYRYGYTF TGTGCCAGCAGCCCGGGGACCGGCTATCGATATGGCTACACCTTC NA TRBV11-2 once TRBJ1-2
CASSLKLAGHYEQYF TGTGCCAGCAGTTTAAAGTTAGCGGGACACTACGAGCAGTACTTC TRBD2 TRBV27 NA TRBJ2-7
CSVGPDRAEQYF TGCAGCGTTGGCCCCGACAGGGCCGAGCAGTACTTC TRBD1 TRBV29-1 NA TRBJ2-7
CAIGGQRKSNTGELFF TGTGCCATCGGGGGACAGCGAAAGTCAAACACCGGGGAGCTGTTTTTT TRBD1 TRBV10-3 NA TRBJ2-2
CASSFLAGSGGEQFF TGTGCCAGCAGCTTTCTAGCGGGCTCGGGCGGGGAGCAGTTCTTC TRBD2 TRBV7-9 NA TRBJ2-1
CASRGGTSGGEQFF TGTGCCAGCAGGGGTGGGACTAGCGGGGGTGAGCAGTTCTTC TRBD2 TRBV2 NA TRBJ2-1
CASSQDGNQPQHF TGTGCCAGCAGCCAAGACGGCAATCAGCCCCAGCATTTT NA TRBV9 NA TRBJ1-5
CAWDRDMNTEAFF TGTGCCTGGGACAGGGACATGAACACTGAAGCTTTCTTT TRBD1 TRBV30 once TRBJ1-1
CASSEQGYTGELFF TGTGCCAGCAGTGAACAGGGATACACCGGGGAGCTGTTTTTT NA TRBV2 NA TRBJ2-2
CASSPRHSVVDGYTF TGTGCCAGCAGCCCCCGGCACAGCGTCGTGGATGGCTACACCTTC NA TRBV21-1 once TRBJ1-2
CASNTVDTGELFF TGTGCCAGCAATACGGTTGACACCGGGGAGCTGTTTTTT NA TRBV28 NA TRBJ2-2
CASSLAMSGNEQFF TGCGCCAGCAGCTTGGCCATGAGCGGCAATGAGCAGTTCTTC NA TRBV5-1 NA TRBJ2-1
CASSPGAHRGLTDTQYF TGTGCCAGCAGCCCGGGGGCCCACAGGGGGCTGACAGATACGCAGTATTTT TRBD1 TRBV7-9 NA TRBJ2-3
CASRGGQLRTCQPQHF TGTGCCAGCAGGGGGGGACAGTTAAGGACTTGTCAACCCCAGCATTTT TRBD1 TRBV27 NA TRBJ1-5
CASSGEVANEKLFF TGTGCCAGCAGTGGGGAGGTGGCTAATGAAAAACTGTTTTTT NA TRBV7-9 NA TRBJ1-4
CASSPNLEQHEQFF TGTGCCAGTAGTCCGAACCTAGAACAGCATGAGCAGTTCTTC NA TRBV19 few TRBJ2-1
CASSQEPGLDNNEQFF TGTGCCAGCAGCCAAGAGCCGGGACTGGATAACAATGAGCAGTTCTTC NA TRBV4-2 NA TRBJ2-1
CASSPGEDTQYF TGTGCCAGCAGTCCGGGGGAAGATACGCAGTATTTT NA TRBV28 NA TRBJ2-3
CASSLAGGGPISGANVLTF TGCGCCAGCAGCTTGGCCGGGGGAGGGCCCATCTCTGGGGCCAACGTCCTGACTTTC TRBD2 TRBV5-1 NA TRBJ2-6
CASSLGTPLTYEQYF TGTGCCAGCAGTTTGGGCACCCCTTTAACCTACGAGCAGTACTTC NA TRBV27 NA TRBJ2-7
CASSFRFSTLSGRNGEQFF TGTGCCAGCAGCTTCCGCTTTAGTACCCTTAGCGGGAGAAATGGTGAGCAGTTCTTC TRBD2 TRBV11-2 NA TRBJ2-1
CASSRTPGGHYEQYF TGTGCCAGCAGCCGCACGCCCGGGGGTCACTACGAGCAGTACTTC NA TRBV5-6 NA TRBJ2-7
CASSPQGQDEKLFF TGCGCCAGCAGCCCCCAAGGACAGGATGAAAAACTGTTTTTT TRBD1 TRBV5-1 NA TRBJ1-4
CATSYGTPTQYF TGTGCCACCAGCTACGGGACCCCCACGCAGTATTTT NA TRBV15 NA TRBJ2-3
CASFVVKLNTGELFF TGTGCTAGTTTTGTCGTAAAACTGAACACCGGGGAGCTGTTTTTT NA TRBV12-5 NA TRBJ2-2
CASSFTSSYEQYF TGCGCCAGCAGCTTTACGAGCTCCTACGAGCAGTACTTC NA TRBV5-1 once TRBJ2-7
CASSLVGAGQETQYF TGTGCCAGCAGCTTAGTTGGGGCAGGACAAGAGACCCAGTACTTC NA TRBV7-2 once TRBJ2-5
CASSSINQPQHF TGTGCCAGCAGCAGTATTAATCAGCCCCAGCATTTT NA TRBV7-6 NA TRBJ1-5
CASSPLGGEQETQYF TGCGCCAGCAGCCCCCTCGGGGGCGAACAAGAGACCCAGTACTTC NA TRBV5-1 once TRBJ2-5
CASALNGQQNNEQFF TGCGCCAGCGCTCTGAACGGACAGCAGAATAATGAGCAGTTCTTC NA TRBV5-1 NA TRBJ2-1
CASSEMEGTDTQYF TGTGCCAGCAGTGAAATGGAGGGAACAGATACGCAGTATTTT NA TRBV2 NA TRBJ2-3
CARQGTGELFF TGTGCCAGACAGGGAACCGGGGAGCTGTTTTTT TRBD1 TRBV30 NA TRBJ2-2
CASSLVRDYGYTF TGTGCCAGCAGCTTAGTACGCGACTATGGCTACACCTTC NA TRBV7-9 NA TRBJ1-2
CAIRAGDYDVNEQFF TGTGCCATCAGAGCGGGGGACTACGACGTCAATGAGCAGTTCTTC TRBD2 TRBV10-3 NA TRBJ2-1
CASSPGLAVRNEQFF TGTGCCAGTAGTCCGGGACTAGCGGTTAGGAATGAGCAGTTCTTC TRBD2 TRBV19 NA TRBJ2-1
CASSRQAETQYF TGCGCCAGCAGCAGGCAGGCCGAGACCCAGTACTTC NA TRBV10-2 NA TRBJ2-5
CASNSRGPTNEKLFF TGTGCCAGCAATTCCCGGGGACCAACTAATGAAAAACTGTTTTTT NA TRBV6-5 NA TRBJ1-4
CAWSADTDTQYF TGTGCCTGGAGTGCAGACACAGATACGCAGTATTTT NA TRBV30 NA TRBJ2-3
CASRNRREESGGPGEQFF TGTGCCAGCAGAAATCGCAGGGAGGAGTCGGGAGGGCCAGGAGAGCAGTTCTTC TRBD2 TRBV11-2 NA TRBJ2-1
CASSFVMAGELFF TGTGCCAGCAGTTTCGTTATGGCCGGGGAGCTGTTTTTT NA TRBV27 once TRBJ2-2
CASSLQGRETQYF TGTGCCAGCAGTTTACAGGGCCGGGAGACCCAGTACTTC NA TRBV28 NA TRBJ2-5
CSVGDNQLPDTQYF TGCAGCGTGGGAGATAATCAACTGCCAGATACGCAGTATTTT NA TRBV29-1 NA TRBJ2-3
CASRPRAPGGYTF TGTGCCAGCAGGCCCCGGGCCCCAGGTGGCTACACCTTC NA TRBV28 NA TRBJ1-2
CATSSFSATETQYF TGTGCCACCAGCAGCTTTTCAGCGACAGAGACCCAGTACTTC NA TRBV15 NA TRBJ2-5
CASSPTLQGNGYTF TGTGCCAGCAGTCCTACATTACAGGGAAATGGCTACACCTTC NA TRBV28 NA TRBJ1-2
CSASLDRTQYF TGCAGTGCTTCCCTGGACAGAACCCAGTACTTC NA TRBV20-1 once TRBJ2-5
CASVLTDQPQHF TGTGCCAGCGTCTTAACCGATCAGCCCCAGCATTTT NA TRBV6-5 NA TRBJ1-5
CASSRDRGHFNEQFF TGTGCCAGCAGCCGGGACAGGGGGCATTTCAATGAGCAGTTCTTC TRBD1 TRBV11-2 NA TRBJ2-1
CASSLASILGQETQYF TGTGCCAGCAGCTTAGCTTCTATATTGGGGCAAGAGACCCAGTACTTC NA TRBV7-2 once TRBJ2-5
CASRPAGAGVAKNIQYF TGTGCCAGCAGACCTGCCGGGGCAGGCGTAGCCAAAAACATTCAGTACTTC NA TRBV27 NA TRBJ2-4
CASTRRNTGELFF TGTGCCAGTACGCGGCGGAACACCGGGGAGCTGTTTTTT NA TRBV19 NA TRBJ2-2
CASSFQTGNTGELFF TGTGCCAGCAGTTTCCAAACAGGGAACACCGGGGAGCTGTTTTTT NA TRBV27 few TRBJ2-2
CASSFATGANNQPQHF TGTGCCAGCAGTTTCGCGACAGGGGCAAACAATCAGCCCCAGCATTTT TRBD1 TRBV28 NA TRBJ1-5
CASSHESGRGDEQFF TGTGCCAGCAGCCACGAGAGCGGGAGGGGGGATGAGCAGTTCTTC TRBD2 TRBV7-2 NA TRBJ2-1
CASSLAGIYGYTF TGTGCCAGCAGCTTAGCTGGGATCTATGGCTACACCTTC NA TRBV7-9 few TRBJ1-2
CASSFTPTSSYNEQFF TGTGCCAGCAGCTTCACACCAACGAGTTCCTACAATGAGCAGTTCTTC NA TRBV5-5 NA TRBJ2-1